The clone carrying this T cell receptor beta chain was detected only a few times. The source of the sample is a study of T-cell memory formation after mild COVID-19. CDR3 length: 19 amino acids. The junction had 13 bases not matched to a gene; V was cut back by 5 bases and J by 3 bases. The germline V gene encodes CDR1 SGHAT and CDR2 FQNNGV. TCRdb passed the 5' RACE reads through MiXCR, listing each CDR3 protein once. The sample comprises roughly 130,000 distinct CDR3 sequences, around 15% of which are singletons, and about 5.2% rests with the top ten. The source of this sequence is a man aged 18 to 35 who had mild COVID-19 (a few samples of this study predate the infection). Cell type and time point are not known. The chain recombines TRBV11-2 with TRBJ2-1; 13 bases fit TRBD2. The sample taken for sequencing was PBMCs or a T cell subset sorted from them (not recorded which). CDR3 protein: CASSPRTSGGSPRYNEQFF. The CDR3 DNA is TGTGCCAGCAGCCCTCGGACTAGCGGGGGATCACCTCGCTACAATGAGCAGTTCTTC.